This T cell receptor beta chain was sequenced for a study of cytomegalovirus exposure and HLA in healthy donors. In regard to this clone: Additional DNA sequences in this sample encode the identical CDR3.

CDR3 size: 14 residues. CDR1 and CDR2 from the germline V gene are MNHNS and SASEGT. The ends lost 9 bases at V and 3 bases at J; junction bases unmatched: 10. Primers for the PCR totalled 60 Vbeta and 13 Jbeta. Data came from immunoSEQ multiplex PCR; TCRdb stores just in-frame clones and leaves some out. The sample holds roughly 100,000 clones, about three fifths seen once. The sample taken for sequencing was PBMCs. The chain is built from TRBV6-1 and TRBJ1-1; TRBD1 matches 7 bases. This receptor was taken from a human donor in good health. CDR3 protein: CASRSTGPDTEAFF. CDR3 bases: TGTGCCAGTAGGTCGACAGGGCCGGACACTGAAGCTTTCTTT.